This TCR beta chain appears in the sequencing data of a study of shared T cell receptors in the human thymus (dated by TCRdb to the early 2020s). With regard to the full study: The study investigated the way shared, self-reactive T-cell receptor alpha chains are produced in the human thymus.

The CDR3, from cysteine to phenylalanine, totals 15 residues. The sequence is cut down to CDR3 DNA, 45 bases in frame from base 1. At the junction V is shortened by 6 bases and J by 7 bases, with 22 bases in between. The germline V gene provides CDR1 ENHRY and CDR2 SYGVKD. Libraries were made using the immunoSEQ multiplex PCR assay. The immuneACCESS repertoire file appears here via TCRdb, limited to in-frame rearrangements. These files lack a portion of the clones; in checked studies, under half of the deficit traces to unresolved V genes, and the cause of the others is not known. Counted in this sample were 540,000 or so clones; around three quarters of them appeared once. The ten largest account for 0.01% to 0.015% of the sample. Concerning this clone itself: The specificity of this receptor is unknown. No much larger clone is present one base from it, and per-base qualities are unavailable.

This same sample was also taken into another study, of human thymus T cells. As that second study puts it: In Finland, the donors were immunologically healthy infants who were having open corrective cardiac surgery for congenital heart defects. Thymus tissue was obtained as surgical resects removed during corrective cardiac surgery. Usage of V and J gene segments appeared to be biased in both the thymic and the peripheral blood repertoires. The related research found that thymic TCR repertoires overlapped highly between unrelated individuals. TCR alpha and beta repertoires from seven to nine infant thymus samples and four related peripheral blood samples were characterized in the study. The infant donors were about 7 to 250 days old, and the cohort included several males and a couple of females. After being mechanically released from the tissue, thymocytes were kept at -70 degrees C in pellets of 10-30 million cells. A QIAsymphony instrument was used to extract genomic DNA from the frozen cell pellets. TCRB and TCRAD loci were amplified from a standardized quantity of quality-controlled genomic DNA using the immunoSEQ multiplex PCR assay. Amplicons spanned the V(D)J region at a length sufficient to cover the CDR3 and identify V and J genes. The amplicons were sequenced on an Illumina platform via the commercial immunoSEQ service. Primer bias and sequencing errors were corrected as previously described, and TCRAD and TCRB were defined on the basis of the IMGT database. Repertoires were analysed with immunoSEQ Analyzer 3.0 and VDJTools, covering basic statistics, V/J segment usage, diversity estimates, rarefaction and pairwise overlap. To estimate diversity, the Chao1, ChaoE, Efron-Thisted, Shannon and inverse Simpson indices were applied, and diversity was also estimated on datasets down-sampled to the smallest sample. Repertoire overlap used strict matching of CDR3 nucleotide sequence, V gene and J gene, with Jaccard-based multidimensional scaling clustering. On average, about 730,000 unique TCRB clonotypes were obtained from thymus samples, compared with 75,000 to 90,000 from blood samples.

The sequence links TRBV10-3 to TRBJ2-7, with a weak D call of TRBD2 (5 bases match). The sequencing input was thymocytes. This sequence originates from a boy under two years old with a congenital heart defect. Donor details come from another sample of the same person, matched by shared clones. The DNA sequence is given as TGTGCCATCAGACCCCTTCTGGAGGCCCTGGGGGAGCAGTACTTC. The encoded protein is CAIRPLLEALGEQYF.